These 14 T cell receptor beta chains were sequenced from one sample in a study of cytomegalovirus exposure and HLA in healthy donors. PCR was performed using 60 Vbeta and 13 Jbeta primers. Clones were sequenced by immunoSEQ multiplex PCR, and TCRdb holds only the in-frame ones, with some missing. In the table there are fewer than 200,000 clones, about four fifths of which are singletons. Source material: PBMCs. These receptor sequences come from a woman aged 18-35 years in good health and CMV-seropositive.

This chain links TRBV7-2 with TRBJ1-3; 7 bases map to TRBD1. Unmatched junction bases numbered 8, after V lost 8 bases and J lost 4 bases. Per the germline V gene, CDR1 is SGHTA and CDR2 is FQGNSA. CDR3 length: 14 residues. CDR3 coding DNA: TGTGCCAGCTGGACGGGGACAGCCGGAAACACCATATATTTT. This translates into CASWTGTAGNTIYF.

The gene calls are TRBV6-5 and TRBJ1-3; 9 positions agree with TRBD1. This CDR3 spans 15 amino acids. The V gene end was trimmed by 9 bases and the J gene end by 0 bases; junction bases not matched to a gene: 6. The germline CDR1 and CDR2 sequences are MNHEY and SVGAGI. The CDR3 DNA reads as TGTGCCAGTAGGACAGGGGTCTACTCTGGAAACACCATATATTTT. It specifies CASRTGVYSGNTIYF.

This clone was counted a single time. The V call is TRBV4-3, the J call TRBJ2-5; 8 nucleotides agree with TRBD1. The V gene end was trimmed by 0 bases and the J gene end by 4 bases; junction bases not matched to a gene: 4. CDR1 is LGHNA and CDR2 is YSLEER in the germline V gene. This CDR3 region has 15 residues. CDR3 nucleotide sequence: TGCGCCAGCAGCCAAGATTACAGGGGGGCAGAGACCCAGTACTTC. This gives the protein CASSQDYRGAETQYF.

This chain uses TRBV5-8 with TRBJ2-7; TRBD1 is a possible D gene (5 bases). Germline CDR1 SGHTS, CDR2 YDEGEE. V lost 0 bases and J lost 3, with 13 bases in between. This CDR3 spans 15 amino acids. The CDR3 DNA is TGTGCCAGCAGCTTGGGGCAGGGTATTTTCTACGAGCAGTACTTC. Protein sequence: CASSLGQGIFYEQYF.

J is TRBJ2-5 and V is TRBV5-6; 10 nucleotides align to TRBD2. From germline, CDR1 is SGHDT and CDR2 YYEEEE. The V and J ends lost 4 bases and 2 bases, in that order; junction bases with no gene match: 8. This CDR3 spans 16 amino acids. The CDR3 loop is CASSPTLAGGQETQYF. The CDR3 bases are TGTGCCAGCAGCCCGACGTTAGCGGGGGGTCAAGAGACCCAGTACTTC.

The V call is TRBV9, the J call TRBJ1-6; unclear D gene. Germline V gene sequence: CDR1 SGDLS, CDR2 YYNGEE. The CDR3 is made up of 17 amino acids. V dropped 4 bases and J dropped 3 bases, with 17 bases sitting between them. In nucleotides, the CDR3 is TGTGCCAGCAGCCTTACCCAAAAAGGCGGCTATAATTCACCCCTCCACTTT. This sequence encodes CASSLTQKGGYNSPLHF.

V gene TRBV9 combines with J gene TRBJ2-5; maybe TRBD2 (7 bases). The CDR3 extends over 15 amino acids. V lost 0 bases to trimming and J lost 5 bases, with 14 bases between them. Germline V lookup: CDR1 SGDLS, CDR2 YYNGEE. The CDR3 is CASSVGGGRFETQYF. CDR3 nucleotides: TGTGCCAGCAGCGTAGGCGGGGGCAGGTTCGAGACCCAGTACTTC.

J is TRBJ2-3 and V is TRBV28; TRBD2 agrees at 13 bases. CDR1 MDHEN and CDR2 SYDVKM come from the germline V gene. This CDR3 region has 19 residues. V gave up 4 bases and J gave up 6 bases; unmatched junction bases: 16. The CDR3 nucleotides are TGTGCCAGCAGTTCCACTAGCGGGGGGGCCGGTGACCTGGTGGATACGCAGTATTTT. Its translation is CASSSTSGGAGDLVDTQYF.

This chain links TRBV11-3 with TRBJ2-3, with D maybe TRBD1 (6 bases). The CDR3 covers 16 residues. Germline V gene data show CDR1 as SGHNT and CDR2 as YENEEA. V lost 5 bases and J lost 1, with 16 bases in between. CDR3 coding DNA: TGTGCCAGCAGCATATCTACAGGGAGCGGCACAGATACGCAGTATTTT. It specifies CASSISTGSGTDTQYF. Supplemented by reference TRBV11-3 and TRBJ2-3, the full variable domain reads EAGVVQSPRYKIIEKKQPVAFWCNPISGHNTLYWYLQNLGQGPELLIRYENEEAVDDSQLPKDRFSAERLKGVDSTLKIQPAELGDSAVYLCASSISTGSGTDTQYFGPGTRLTVL.

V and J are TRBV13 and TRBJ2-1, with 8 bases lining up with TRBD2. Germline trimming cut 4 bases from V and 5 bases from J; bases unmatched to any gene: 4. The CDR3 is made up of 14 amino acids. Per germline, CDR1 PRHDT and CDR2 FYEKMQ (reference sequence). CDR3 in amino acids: CASSSGGGNNEQFF. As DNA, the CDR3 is TGTGCCAGCAGCTCAGGCGGGGGGAACAATGAGCAGTTCTTC.

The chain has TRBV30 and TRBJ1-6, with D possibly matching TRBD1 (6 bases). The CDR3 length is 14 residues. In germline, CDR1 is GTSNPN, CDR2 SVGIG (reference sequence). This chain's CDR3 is CGGHQGPLNSPLHF. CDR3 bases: TGTGGGGGACATCAAGGCCCTTTGAATTCACCCCTCCACTTT.

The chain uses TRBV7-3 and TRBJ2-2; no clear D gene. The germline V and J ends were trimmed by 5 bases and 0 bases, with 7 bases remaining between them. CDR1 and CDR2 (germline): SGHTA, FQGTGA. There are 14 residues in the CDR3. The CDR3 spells CASSKLSNTGELFF. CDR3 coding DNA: TGTGCCAGCAGCAAACTATCGAACACCGGGGAGCTGTTTTTT. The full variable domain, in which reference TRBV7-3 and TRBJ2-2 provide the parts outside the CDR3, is GAGVSQTPSNKVTEKGKYVELRCDPISGHTALYWYRQSLGQGPEFLIYFQGTGAADDSGLPNDRFFAVRPEGSVSTLKIQRTERGDSAVYLCASSKLSNTGELFFGEGSRLTVL.

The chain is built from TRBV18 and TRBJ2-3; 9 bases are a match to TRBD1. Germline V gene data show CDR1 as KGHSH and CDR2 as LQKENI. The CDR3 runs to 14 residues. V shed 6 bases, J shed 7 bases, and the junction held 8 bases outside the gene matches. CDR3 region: CASSPPGQGNTQYF. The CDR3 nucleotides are TGTGCCAGCTCTCCCCCGGGACAGGGTAATACGCAGTATTTT.

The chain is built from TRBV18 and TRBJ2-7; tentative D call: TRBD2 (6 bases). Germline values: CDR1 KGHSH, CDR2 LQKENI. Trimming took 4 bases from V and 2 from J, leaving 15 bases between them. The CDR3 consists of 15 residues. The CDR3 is CASSQEGLYTYEQYF. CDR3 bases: TGTGCCAGCTCACAAGAGGGACTGTACACCTACGAGCAGTACTTC.